This entry concerns a single T cell receptor (beta chain). As yet, its antigen is unknown. This sample is part of a study of T cell responses to AZD1222 COVID-19 vaccine. Overall study context: Second-dose timings of about 4 or about 12 weeks were pooled.

Overall study findings and caveats: Increased Spike-specific TCR breadth and depth were observed after two AZD1222 doses. The number of AZD1222 recipients seropositive at baseline was only five to seven.

V gave up 10 bases and J gave up 2 bases, with 17 bases separating them. CDR1 is MNHEY and CDR2 is SVGAGI in the germline V gene. The CDR3 has 14 residues. TCRdb keeps only in-frame clones here, not all; method: immunoSEQ multiplex PCR. The sample contains around 180,000 clones, 75% to 95% of which appear only once. The rearrangement joins TRBV6-5 to TRBJ1-2, with D tentatively TRBD1 (6 bases). This clonotype was obtained from an adult in good health. Material: peripheral blood, obtained on day 0 of AZD1222 vaccination. CDR3 sequence: CAIRRVTGNYGYTF. As DNA, the CDR3 is TGTGCCATCCGGCGAGTTACAGGGAACTATGGCTACACCTTC.